The source of this TCR beta chain is a study of T and B cells in COVID-19 patients. Multiplex PCR with BIOMED2 TRB-A/B primer pools amplified TRB rearrangements. TCRdb re-derived calls from the multiplex PCR reads in MiXCR, one entry per CDR3 protein. The sample includes 9,500 to 13,000 distinct CDR3 sequences, 30% of them seen just once. Blood genomic DNA input for TRB amplification was about 240-550 ng. In its sample, this clonotype was seen a few times. Input material: blood. The TCR comes from a human donor with active COVID-19.

CDR3 loop: CASSLSGDPYTEAFF. The CDR3 region has the DNA TGTGCCAGCAGTTTATCCGGGGATCCGTACACTGAAGCTTTCTTT. V and J are TRBV27 and TRBJ1-1; D not certain. From germline, CDR1 is MNHEY and CDR2 SMNVEV (reference sequence). Trimming took off 0 bases at V and 3 bases at J, with 11 bases between the two ends. This CDR3 contains 15 residues.